This T cell receptor (beta chain) was observed in a study of CD8+ T cells in alopecia areata. For the study at large: Treatment of the treated patients consisted of oral tofacitinib, 5 to 10 mg twice daily. Study outcomes and limitations: Higher clonality than in normal scalp was seen in lesional scalp, especially alopecia totalis/universalis. Scalp clonality decreased significantly with tofacitinib, and so did expanded CD8+ clones among the top 100.

cDNA serving as the sequencing template came from extracted, reverse transcribed RNA. Sequencing was performed with immunoSEQ multiplex PCR; in TCRdb, only in-frame clones are kept and a portion is missing. The sample contains 150,000 to 200,000 clones, 55% to 70% of which appear only once. With respect to this clone: Its target is unknown.

The length of the CDR3 is 14 residues. Germline V gene sequence: CDR1 LNHDA, CDR2 SQIVND (reference sequence). The germline V and J ends were trimmed by 4 bases and 2 bases, with 9 bases remaining between them. Documented treatment: oral pan-JAK inhibitor, 5-10 mg twice daily. V usage is TRBV19 and J usage is TRBJ1-5, with D uncertain. The specimen was CD4+ T cells sorted from blood, collected at week 4, from a patient treated with tofacitinib. The origin of this receptor is a human donor with alopecia areata. The CDR3 region is CASSRGNGNQPQHF. The CDR3 DNA is TGTGCCAGTAGTAGGGGAAATGGCAATCAGCCCCAGCATTTT.